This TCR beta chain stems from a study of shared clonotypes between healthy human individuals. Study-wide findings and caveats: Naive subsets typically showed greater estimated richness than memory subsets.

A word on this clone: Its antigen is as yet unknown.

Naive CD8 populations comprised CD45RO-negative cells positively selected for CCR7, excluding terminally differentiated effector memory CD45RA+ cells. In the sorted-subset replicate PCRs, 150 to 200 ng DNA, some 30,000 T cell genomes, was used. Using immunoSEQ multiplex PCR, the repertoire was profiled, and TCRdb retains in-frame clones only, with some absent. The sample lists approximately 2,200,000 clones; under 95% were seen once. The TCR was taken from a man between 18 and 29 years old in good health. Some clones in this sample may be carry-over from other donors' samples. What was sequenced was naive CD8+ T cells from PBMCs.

The CDR3 loop is CASSERRQGRNEKLFF. CDR3 bases: TGTGCCAGCAGTGAAAGGAGACAGGGGCGGAATGAAAAACTGTTTTTT. The V call is TRBV2, the J call TRBJ1-4, with TRBD1 identical over 8 bases. Germline-derived CDR1 and CDR2 are SNHLY and FYNNEI. This CDR3 is 16 amino acids long. Trimming at V came to 2 bases and at J to 5 bases, leaving 7 bases not matched to a gene.